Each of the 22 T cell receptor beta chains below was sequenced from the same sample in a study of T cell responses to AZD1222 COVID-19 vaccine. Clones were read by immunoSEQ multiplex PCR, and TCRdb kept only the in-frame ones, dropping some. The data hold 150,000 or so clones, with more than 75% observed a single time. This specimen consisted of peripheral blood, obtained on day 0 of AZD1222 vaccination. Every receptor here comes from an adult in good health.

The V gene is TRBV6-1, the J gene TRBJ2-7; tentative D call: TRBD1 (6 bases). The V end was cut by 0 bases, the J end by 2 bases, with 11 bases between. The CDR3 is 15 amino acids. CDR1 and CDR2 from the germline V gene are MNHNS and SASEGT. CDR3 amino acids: CASSEAGAGAYEQYF. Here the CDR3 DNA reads TGTGCCAGCAGTGAAGCGGGGGCAGGGGCCTACGAGCAGTACTTC.

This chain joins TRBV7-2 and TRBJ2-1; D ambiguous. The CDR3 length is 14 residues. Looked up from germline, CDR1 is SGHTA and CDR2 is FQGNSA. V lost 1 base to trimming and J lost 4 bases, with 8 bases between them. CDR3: CASSLVLAYNEQFF. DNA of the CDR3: TGTGCCAGCAGCTTAGTTTTGGCGTACAATGAGCAGTTCTTC.

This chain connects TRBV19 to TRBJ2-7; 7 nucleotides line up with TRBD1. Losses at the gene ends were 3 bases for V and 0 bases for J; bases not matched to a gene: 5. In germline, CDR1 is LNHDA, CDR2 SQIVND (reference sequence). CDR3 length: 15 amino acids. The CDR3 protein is CASSIVDRDSYEQYF. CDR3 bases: TGTGCCAGTAGTATCGTAGACAGGGACTCCTACGAGCAGTACTTC.

The CDR3 nucleotides are TGTGCCAGCAGCTTCGGCCAGATGAACAATGAGCAGTTCTTC. Translated, it gives CASSFGQMNNEQFF. The V gene is TRBV11-2, the J gene TRBJ2-1; D is undetermined. Germline CDR1 reads SGHAT; CDR2 reads FQNNGV. V lost 3 bases, J lost 5 bases, and 11 bases lay in between. The CDR3 totals 14 residues.

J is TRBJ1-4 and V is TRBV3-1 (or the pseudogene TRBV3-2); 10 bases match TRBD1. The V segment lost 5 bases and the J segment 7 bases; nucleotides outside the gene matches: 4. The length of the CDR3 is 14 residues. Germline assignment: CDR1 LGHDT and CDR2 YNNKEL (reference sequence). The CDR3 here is CASSNRDRGEKLFF. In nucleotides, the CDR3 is TGTGCCAGCAGCAACCGGGACAGGGGTGAAAAACTGTTTTTT.

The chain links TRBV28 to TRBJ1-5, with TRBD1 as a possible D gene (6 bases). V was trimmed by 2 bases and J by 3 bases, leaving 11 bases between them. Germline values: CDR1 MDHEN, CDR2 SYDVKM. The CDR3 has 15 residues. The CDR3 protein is CASSLPGAPNQPQHF. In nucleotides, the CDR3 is TGTGCCAGCAGTTTACCAGGGGCCCCCAATCAGCCCCAGCATTTT.

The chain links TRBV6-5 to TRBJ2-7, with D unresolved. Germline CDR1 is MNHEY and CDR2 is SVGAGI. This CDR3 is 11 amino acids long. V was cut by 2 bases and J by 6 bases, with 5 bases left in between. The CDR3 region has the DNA TGTGCCAGCAGTTACCTGGGCGAGCAGTACTTC. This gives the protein CASSYLGEQYF.

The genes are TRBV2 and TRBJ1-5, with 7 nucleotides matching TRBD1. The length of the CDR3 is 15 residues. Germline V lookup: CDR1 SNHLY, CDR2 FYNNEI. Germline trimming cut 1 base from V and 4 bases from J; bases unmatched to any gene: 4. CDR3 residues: CASSEEGGNNQPQHF. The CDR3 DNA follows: TGTGCCAGCAGTGAAGAAGGGGGCAATAATCAGCCCCAGCATTTT.

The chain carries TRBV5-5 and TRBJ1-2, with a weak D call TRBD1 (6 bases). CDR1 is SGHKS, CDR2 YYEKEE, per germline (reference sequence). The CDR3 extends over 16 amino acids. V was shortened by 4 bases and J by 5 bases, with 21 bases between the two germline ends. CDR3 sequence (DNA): TGTGCCAGCAGCCGAGGGGGTATGTGGGGCGCTTATGGCTACACCTTC. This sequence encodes CASSRGGMWGAYGYTF.

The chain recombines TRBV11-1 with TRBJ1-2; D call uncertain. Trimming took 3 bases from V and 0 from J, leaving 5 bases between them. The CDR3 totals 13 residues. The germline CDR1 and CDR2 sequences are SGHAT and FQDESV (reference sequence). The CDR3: CASSFGTNYGYTF. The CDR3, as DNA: TGTGCCAGCAGCTTCGGTACTAACTATGGCTACACCTTC.

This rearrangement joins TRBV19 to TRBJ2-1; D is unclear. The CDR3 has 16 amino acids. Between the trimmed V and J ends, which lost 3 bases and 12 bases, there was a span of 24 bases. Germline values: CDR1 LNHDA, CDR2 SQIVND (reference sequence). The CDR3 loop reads CASSIQRGVSTMRQFF. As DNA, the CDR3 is TGTGCCAGTAGTATTCAGCGCGGAGTGAGTACAATGAGGCAGTTCTTC.

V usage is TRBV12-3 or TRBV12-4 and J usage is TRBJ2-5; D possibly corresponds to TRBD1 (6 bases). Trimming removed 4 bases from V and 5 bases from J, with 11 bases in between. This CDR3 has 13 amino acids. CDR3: CASSWGQTETQYF. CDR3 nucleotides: TGTGCCAGCAGTTGGGGGCAAACCGAGACCCAGTACTTC.

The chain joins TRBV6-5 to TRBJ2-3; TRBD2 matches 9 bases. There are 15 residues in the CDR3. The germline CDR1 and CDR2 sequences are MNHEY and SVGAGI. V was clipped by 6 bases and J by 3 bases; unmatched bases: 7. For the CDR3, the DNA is TGTGCCAGCAGGTCCCTTAGCGGGGGAACAGATACGCAGTATTTT. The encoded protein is CASRSLSGGTDTQYF.

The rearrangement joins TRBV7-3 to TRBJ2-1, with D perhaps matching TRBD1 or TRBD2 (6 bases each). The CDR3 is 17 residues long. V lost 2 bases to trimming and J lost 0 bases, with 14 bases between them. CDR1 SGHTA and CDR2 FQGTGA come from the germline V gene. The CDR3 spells CASSLEGGLSSYNEQFF. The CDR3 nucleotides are TGTGCCAGCAGCTTAGAAGGGGGACTGAGCTCCTACAATGAGCAGTTCTTC.

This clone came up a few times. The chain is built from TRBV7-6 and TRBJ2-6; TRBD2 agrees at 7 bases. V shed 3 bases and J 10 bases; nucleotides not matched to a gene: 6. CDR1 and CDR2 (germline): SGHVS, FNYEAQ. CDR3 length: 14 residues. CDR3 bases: TGTGCCAGCAGCTTTGGGGGGGACGCAAACGTCCTGACTTTC. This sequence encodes CASSFGGDANVLTF. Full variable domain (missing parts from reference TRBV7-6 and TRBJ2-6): GAGVSQSPRYKVTKRGQDVALRCDPISGHVSLYWYRQALGQGPEFLTYFNYEAQQDKSGLPNDRFSAERPEGSISTLTIQRTEQRDSAMYRCASSFGGDANVLTFGAGSRLTVL.

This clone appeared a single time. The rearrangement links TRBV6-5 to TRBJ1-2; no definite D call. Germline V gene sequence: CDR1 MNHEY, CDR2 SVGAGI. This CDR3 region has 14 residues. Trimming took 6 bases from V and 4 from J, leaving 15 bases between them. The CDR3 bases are TGTGCCAGCAGCCCGGGTCCTCGGGGCTATGGCTACACCTTC. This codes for CASSPGPRGYGYTF.

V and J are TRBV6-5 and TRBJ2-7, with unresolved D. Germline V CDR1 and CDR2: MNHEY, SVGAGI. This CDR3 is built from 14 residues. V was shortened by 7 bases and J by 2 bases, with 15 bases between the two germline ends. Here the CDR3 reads CASTRAGSAYEQYF. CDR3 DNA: TGTGCCAGCACCCGGGCAGGTAGTGCCTACGAGCAGTACTTC.

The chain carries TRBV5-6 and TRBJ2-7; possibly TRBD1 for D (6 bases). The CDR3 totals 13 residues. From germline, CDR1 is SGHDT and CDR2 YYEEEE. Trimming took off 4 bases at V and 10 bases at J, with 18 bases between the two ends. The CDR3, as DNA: TGTGCCAGCAGCCCAACAGGGCCCGGACCTCAGTACTTC. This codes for CASSPTGPGPQYF.

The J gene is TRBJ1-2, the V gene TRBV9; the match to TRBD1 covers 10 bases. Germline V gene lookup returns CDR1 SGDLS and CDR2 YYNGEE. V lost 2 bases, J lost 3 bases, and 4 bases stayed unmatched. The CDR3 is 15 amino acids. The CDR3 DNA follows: TGTGCCAGCAGCGTCGACGGACAGGGGGACTATGGCTACACCTTC. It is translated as CASSVDGQGDYGYTF. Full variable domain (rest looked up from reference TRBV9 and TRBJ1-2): DSGVTQTPKHLITATGQRVTLRCSPRSGDLSVYWYQQSLDQGLQFLIQYYNGEERAKGNILERFSAQQFPDLHSELNLSSLELGDSALYFCASSVDGQGDYGYTFGSGTRLTVV.

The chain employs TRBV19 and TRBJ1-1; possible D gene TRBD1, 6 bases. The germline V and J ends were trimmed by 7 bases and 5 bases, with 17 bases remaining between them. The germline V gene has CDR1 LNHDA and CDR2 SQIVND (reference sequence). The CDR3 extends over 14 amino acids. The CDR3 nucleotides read TGTGCCAGTAAAGGGGGAGGGGTAGGGACTGAAGCTTTCTTT. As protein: CASKGGGVGTEAFF.

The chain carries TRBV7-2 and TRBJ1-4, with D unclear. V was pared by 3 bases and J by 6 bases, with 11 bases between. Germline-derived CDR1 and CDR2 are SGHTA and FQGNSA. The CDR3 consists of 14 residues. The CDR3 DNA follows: TGTGCCAGCAGCTTGGGGAGTGGAGATGAAAAACTGTTTTTT. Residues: CASSLGSGDEKLFF.

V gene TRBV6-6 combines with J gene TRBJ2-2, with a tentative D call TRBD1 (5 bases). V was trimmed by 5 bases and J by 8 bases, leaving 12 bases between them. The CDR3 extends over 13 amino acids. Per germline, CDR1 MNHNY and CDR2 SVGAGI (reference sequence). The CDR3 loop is CASSQQAVGELFF. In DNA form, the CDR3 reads TGTGCCAGCAGTCAACAGGCCGTTGGGGAGCTGTTTTTT.